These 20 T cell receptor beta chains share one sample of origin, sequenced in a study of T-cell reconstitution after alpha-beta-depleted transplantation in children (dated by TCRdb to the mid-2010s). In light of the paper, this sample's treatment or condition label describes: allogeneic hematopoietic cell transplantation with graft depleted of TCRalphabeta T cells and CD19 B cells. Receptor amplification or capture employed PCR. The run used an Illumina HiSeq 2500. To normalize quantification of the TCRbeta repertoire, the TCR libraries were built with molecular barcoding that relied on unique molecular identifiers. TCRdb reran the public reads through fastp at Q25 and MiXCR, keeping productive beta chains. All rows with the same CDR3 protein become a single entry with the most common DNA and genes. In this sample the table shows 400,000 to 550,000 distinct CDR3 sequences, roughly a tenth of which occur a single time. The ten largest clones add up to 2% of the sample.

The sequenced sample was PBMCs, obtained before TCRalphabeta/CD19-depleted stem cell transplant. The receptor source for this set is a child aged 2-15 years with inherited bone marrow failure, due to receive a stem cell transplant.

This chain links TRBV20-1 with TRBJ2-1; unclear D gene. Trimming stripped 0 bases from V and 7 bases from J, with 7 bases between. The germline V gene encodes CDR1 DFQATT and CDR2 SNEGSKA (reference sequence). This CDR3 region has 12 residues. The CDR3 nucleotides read TGCAGTGCTAGAGACTGGAAGAATGAGCAGTTCTTC. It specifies CSARDWKNEQFF.

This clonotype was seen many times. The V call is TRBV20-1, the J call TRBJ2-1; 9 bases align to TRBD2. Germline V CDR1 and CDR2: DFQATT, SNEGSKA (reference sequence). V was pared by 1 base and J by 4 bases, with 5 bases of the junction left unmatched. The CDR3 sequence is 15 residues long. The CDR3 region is CSARVAGVSYNEQFF. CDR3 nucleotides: TGCAGTGCTAGAGTAGCGGGAGTATCTTACAATGAGCAGTTCTTC.

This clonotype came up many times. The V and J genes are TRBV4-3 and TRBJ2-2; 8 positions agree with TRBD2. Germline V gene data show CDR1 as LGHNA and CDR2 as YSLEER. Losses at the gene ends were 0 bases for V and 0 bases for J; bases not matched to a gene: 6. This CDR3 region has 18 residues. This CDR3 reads CASSQDPAGDSNTGELFF. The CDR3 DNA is TGCGCCAGCAGCCAAGATCCAGCGGGAGATTCGAACACCGGGGAGCTGTTTTTT.

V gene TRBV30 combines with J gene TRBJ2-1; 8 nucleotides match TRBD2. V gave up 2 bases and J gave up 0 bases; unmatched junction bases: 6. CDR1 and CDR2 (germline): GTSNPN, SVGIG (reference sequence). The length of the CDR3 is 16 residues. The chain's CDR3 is CAWSLLAGNSYNEQFF. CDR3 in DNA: TGTGCCTGGAGTCTGCTAGCGGGTAACTCCTACAATGAGCAGTTCTTC.

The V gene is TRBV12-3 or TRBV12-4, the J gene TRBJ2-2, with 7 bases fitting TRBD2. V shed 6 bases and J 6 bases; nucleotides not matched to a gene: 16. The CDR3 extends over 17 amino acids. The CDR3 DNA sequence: TGTGCCAGCAGCCCTGTCGCGGGGGAGGGCCCGGCCGGGGAGCTGTTTTTT. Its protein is CASSPVAGEGPAGELFF.

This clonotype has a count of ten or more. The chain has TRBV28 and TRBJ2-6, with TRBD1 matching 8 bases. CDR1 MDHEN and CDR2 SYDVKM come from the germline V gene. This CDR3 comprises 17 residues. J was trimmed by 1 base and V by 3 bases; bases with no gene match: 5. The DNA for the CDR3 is TGTGCCAGCAGTTTCCAGGGGGCTTTTTCTGGGGCCAACGTCCTGACTTTC. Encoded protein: CASSFQGAFSGANVLTF.

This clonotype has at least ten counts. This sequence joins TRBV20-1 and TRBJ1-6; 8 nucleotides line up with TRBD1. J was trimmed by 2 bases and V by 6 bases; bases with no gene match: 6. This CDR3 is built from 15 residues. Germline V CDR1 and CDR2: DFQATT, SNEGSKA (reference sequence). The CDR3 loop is CSALDREPYNSPLHF. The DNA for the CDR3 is TGCAGTGCCCTGGACAGGGAGCCCTATAATTCACCCCTCCACTTT.

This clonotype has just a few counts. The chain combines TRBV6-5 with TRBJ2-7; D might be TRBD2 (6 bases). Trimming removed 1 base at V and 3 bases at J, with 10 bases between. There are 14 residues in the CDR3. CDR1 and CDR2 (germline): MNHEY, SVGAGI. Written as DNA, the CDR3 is TGTGCCAGCAGTTACTTCGGGACTGACTACGAGCAGTACTTC. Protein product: CASSYFGTDYEQYF.

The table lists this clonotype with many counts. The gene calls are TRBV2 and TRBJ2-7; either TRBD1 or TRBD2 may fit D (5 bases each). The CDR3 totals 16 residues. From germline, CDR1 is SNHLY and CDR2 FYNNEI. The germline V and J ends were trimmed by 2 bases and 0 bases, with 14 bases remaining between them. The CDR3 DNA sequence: TGTGCCAGCAGTGAACTGGGGCGGAGGAGCTCCTACGAGCAGTACTTC. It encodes CASSELGRRSSYEQYF.

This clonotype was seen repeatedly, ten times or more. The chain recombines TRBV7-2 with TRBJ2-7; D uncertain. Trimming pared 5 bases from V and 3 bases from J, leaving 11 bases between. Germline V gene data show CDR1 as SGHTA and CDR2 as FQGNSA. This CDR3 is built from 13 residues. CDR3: CASSPFTDYEQYF. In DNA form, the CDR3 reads TGTGCCAGCAGCCCCTTCACCGACTACGAGCAGTACTTC.

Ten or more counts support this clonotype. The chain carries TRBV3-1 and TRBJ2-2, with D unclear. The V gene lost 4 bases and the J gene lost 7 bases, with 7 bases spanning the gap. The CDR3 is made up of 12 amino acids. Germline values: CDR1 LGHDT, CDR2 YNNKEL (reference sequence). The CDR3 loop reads CASSLRNGELFF. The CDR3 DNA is TGTGCCAGCAGCCTGAGAAACGGGGAGCTGTTTTTT.

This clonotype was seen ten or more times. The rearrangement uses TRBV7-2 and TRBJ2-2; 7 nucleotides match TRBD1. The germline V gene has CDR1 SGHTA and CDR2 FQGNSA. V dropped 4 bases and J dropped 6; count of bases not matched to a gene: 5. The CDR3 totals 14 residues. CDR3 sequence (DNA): TGTGCCAGCAGCTCAGGGGGTTGGGCCGGGGAGCTGTTTTTT. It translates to CASSSGGWAGELFF. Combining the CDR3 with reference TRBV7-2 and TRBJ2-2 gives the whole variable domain GAGVSQSPSNKVTEKGKDVELRCDPISGHTALYWYRQSLGQGLEFLIYFQGNSAPDKSGLPSDRFSAERTGGSVSTLTIQRTQQEDSAVYLCASSSGGWAGELFFGEGSRLTVL.

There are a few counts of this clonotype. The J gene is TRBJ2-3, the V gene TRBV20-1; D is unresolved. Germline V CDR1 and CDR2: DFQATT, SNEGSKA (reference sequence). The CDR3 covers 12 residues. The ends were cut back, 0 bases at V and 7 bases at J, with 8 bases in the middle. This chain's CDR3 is CSARDGLNTQYF. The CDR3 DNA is TGCAGTGCTAGAGATGGGCTGAATACGCAGTATTTT.

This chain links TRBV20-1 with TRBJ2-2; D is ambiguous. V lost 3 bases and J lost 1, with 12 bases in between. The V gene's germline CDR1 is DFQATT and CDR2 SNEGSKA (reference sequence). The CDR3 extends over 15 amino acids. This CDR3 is CSARVGTLNTGELFF. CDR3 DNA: TGCAGTGCTAGGGTGGGCACCTTGAACACCGGGGAGCTGTTTTTT.

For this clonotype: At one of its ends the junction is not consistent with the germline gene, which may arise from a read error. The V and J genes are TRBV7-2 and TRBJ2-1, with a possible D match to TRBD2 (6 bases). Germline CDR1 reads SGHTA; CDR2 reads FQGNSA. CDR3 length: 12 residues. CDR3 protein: CASSDRLVEQLF. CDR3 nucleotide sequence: TGTGCCAGCAGCGATCGACTAGTTGAGCAGCTCTTC.

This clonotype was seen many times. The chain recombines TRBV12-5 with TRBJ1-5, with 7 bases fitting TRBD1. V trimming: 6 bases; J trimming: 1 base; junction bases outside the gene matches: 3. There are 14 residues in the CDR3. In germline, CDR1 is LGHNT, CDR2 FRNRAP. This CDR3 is CASGLTGSNQPQHF. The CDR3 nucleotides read TGTGCTAGTGGCCTGACAGGGAGCAATCAGCCCCAGCATTTT.

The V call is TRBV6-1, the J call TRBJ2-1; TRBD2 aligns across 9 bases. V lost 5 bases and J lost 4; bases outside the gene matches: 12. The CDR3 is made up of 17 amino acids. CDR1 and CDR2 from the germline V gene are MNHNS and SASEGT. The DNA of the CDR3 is TGTGCCAGCAGTCCGCGGGGTTGGCGGGAGGGTTACAATGAGCAGTTCTTC. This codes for CASSPRGWREGYNEQFF.

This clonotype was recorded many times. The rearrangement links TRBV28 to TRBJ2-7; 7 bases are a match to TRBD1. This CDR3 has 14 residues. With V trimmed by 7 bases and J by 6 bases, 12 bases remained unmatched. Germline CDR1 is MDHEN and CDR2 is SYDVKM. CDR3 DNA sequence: TGTGCCAGCAACGATCCGGGACAGTCCCTCGAGCAGTACTTC. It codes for CASNDPGQSLEQYF.

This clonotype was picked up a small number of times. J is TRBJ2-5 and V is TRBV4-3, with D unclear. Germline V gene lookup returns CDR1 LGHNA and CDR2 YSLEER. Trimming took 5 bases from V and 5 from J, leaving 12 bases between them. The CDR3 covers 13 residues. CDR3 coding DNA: TGCGCCAGCAGCATGGACGGGTTTGAGACCCAGTACTTC. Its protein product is CASSMDGFETQYF.

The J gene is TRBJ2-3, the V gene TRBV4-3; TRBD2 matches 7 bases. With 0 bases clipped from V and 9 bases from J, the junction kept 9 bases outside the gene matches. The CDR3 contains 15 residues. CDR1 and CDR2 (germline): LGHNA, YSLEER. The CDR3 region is CASSQEGREHGTQYF. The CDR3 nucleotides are TGCGCCAGCAGCCAAGAAGGGCGGGAGCACGGCACGCAGTATTTT.